This T cell receptor (beta chain) was documented in a study of regulatory T cells in long-lasting Graves disease. Looking at the study overall: Less than 3 months of antithyroid drugs had been taken by newly diagnosed Graves' patients.

This CDR3 is built from 13 residues. Trimming stripped 2 bases from V and 4 bases from J, with 9 bases between. CDR1 is SGHDT and CDR2 is YYEEEE in the germline V gene. For TCR beta, libraries came from iRepertoire HTBI primers and Arm-PCR of CDR3 regions. TCRdb reprocessed the multiplex PCR reads via MiXCR and lists one record per CDR3 protein. The sample carries just over 600,000 distinct CDR3 sequences, 16% recorded once. The time point is: newly diagnosed GD, antithyroid drugs for less than 3 months. There was RNA extracted from PBMCs, and the TCR library was made from it. These data are also associated with another study on T cells in Graves' hyperthyroidism and ophthalmopathy. From that second work: Uncontrolled infection, other autoimmune disease, pregnancy or lactation led to exclusion. Separation of ophthalmopathy from stable hyperthyroidism was achieved by a 13 V-J model.

The input for sequencing was peripheral blood mononuclear cells (PBMCs), taken at new diagnosis, from a patient treated with antithyroid drugs. The chain is built from TRBV5-6 and TRBJ1-2, with D hard to call. The receptor was isolated from a woman aged 25 to 45 with Graves disease. CDR3 coding DNA: TGTGCCAGCAGCTTCCCACCGAGCTATGGCTACACCTTC. Amino acid sequence: CASSFPPSYGYTF.